This T cell receptor (beta chain) was recovered during a study of cytomegalovirus exposure and HLA in healthy donors. Study-wide background: In a previous analysis, 110 million or so unique TCR beta sequences were found from 150 million to 200 million T cells. The study's findings and limits: One cluster of highly shared sequence variants probably arose as a sequencing artifact. A link between a missense DCLRE1C variant and TCR beta V- and J-gene trimming emerged from a later analysis. Previously analyzed data showed that most TCR beta V segments were productive at a frequency of about 87% or about 30%.

Points on this clone: No antigen is known for it.

60 Vbeta and 13 Jbeta primers were used in PCR. Produced via immunoSEQ multiplex PCR; TCRdb's table is partial and in-frame only. The repertoire holds around 190,000 clones, with roughly 87% as singletons. V trimming: 6 bases; J trimming: 4 bases; junction bases outside the gene matches: 6. The length of the CDR3 is 15 residues. Germline-derived CDR1 and CDR2 are SGHTA and FQGTGA. This chain uses TRBV7-3 with TRBJ2-2, with 9 positions matching TRBD1. The specimen was PBMCs. The clonotype originates from a woman aged 45-65 years in good health and CMV-seronegative. CDR3 coding DNA: TGTGCCAGCAGGCAAGGGACAGGGCGCACCGGGGAGCTGTTTTTT. Translated, it gives CASRQGTGRTGELFF.